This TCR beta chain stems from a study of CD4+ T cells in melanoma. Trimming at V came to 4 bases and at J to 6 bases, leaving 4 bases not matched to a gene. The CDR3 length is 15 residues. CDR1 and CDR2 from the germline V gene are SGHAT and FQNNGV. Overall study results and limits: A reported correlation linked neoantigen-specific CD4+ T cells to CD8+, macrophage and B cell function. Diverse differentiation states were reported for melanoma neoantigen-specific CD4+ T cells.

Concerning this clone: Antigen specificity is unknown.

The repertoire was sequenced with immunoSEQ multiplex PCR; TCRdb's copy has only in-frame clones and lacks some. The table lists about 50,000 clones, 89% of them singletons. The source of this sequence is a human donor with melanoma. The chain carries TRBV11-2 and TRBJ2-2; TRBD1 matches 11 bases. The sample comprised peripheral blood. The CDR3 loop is CASSSPGQGAGELFF. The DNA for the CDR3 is TGTGCCAGCAGCTCTCCGGGACAGGGGGCCGGGGAGCTGTTTTTT.